This T cell receptor (beta chain) was observed in a study of OX40 agonist ivuxolimab in advanced cancers. On the study more broadly: Those treated in dose escalation had hepatocellular carcinoma, melanoma, renal cell cancer or head and neck cancer. Study-level results: CD8+ T cells (on average) carried more expanded clones than CD4+ T cells. CD4+ and CD8+ T cells in blood underwent clonal expansion by week 6 at 0.1 to 3.0 mg/kg. Also present in some nonresponders was a low level of normalized T-cell clonal expansion.

This clone was observed a few times. The antigen is unknown. Sequenced by immunoSEQ multiplex PCR; TCRdb stores in-frame clones only, minus some. Of approximately 12,000 clones in the sample, about 93% were seen once. This clonotype was sampled from an adult with an advanced solid tumor such as melanoma, head and neck, liver or kidney cancer. The source was CD4+ or CD8+ T cells sorted from blood, collected in a trial of the OX40 agonist ivuxolimab.

CDR3 residues: CASSLLGTDPREQFF. The CDR3, as DNA: TGTGCCAGCAGCTTGCTAGGGACGGACCCCCGGGAGCAGTTCTTC. The chain uses TRBV5-5 and TRBJ2-1; D tentatively reads TRBD1 or TRBD2 (5 bases each). This CDR3 is 15 amino acids long. V lost 1 base and J lost 10, with 18 bases in between. CDR1 and CDR2 from the germline V gene are SGHKS and YYEKEE (reference sequence).